The 31 T cell receptor beta chains presented below share a single source sample, sequenced in a study of cytomegalovirus exposure and HLA in healthy donors. Assay: immunoSEQ multiplex PCR; the TCRdb copy retains only in-frame clones and omits some. The sample has some 150,000 clones; roughly 87% are singletons. Sequencing was performed on PBMCs. Receptors originate from a man between 18 and 29 years old in good health and CMV-seropositive.

The J gene is TRBJ1-4, the V gene TRBV5-1; TRBD1 is a possible D gene (5 bases). V was trimmed by 4 bases and J by 4 bases, leaving 20 bases between them. Germline V CDR1 and CDR2: SGHRS, YFSETQ. CDR3 length equals 17 residues. As DNA, the CDR3 is TGCGCCAGCAGCCGAGGGACTTTAGACCGTGATAATGAAAAACTGTTTTTT. Translating it yields CASSRGTLDRDNEKLFF.

This clone has more than one count but fewer than ten. The rearrangement uses TRBV2 and TRBJ1-2, with 9 bases aligning to TRBD1. V dropped 1 base and J dropped 7; count of bases not matched to a gene: 4. CDR3 length: 14 residues. The germline gives CDR1 SNHLY, CDR2 FYNNEI. The CDR3 coding sequence is TGTGCCAGCAGTGAAGGAAACAGGGGGCTTGGCTACACCTTC. This sequence encodes CASSEGNRGLGYTF.

The CDR3 sequence is CASSLGTGYAGLGNQPQHF. CDR3 DNA: TGTGCCAGTAGTCTCGGGACAGGGTATGCGGGGTTGGGCAATCAGCCCCAGCATTTT. This rearrangement joins TRBV19 to TRBJ1-5; 9 bases line up with TRBD1. Trimming removed 5 bases from V and 2 bases from J; junction bases left unmatched: 16. Germline V lookup: CDR1 LNHDA, CDR2 SQIVND (reference sequence). The CDR3 has 19 amino acids.

The chain is built from TRBV25-1 and TRBJ1-2, with 7 bases lining up with TRBD1. Germline V gene data show CDR1 as MGHDK and CDR2 as SYGVNS. Trimming cost V 3 bases and J 4 bases; bases outside gene matches: 11. The CDR3 spans 16 residues. This CDR3 is CASSESPGQDSYGYTF. Written as DNA, the CDR3 is TGTGCCAGCAGTGAGTCACCCGGACAGGACTCCTATGGCTACACCTTC.

This chain links TRBV6-1 with TRBJ1-6; the D is unclear. This CDR3 has 12 residues. V was shortened by 4 bases and J by 5 bases, with 3 bases between the two germline ends. Germline lookup yields CDR1 MNHNS and CDR2 SASEGT. CDR3 DNA: TGTGCCAGCAGTGTAAATAATTCACCCCTCCACTTT. It is translated as CASSVNNSPLHF.

The rearrangement joins TRBV14 to TRBJ2-2; possibly TRBD1 for D (5 bases). From germline, CDR1 is SGHDN and CDR2 FVKESK. The CDR3 length is 15 residues. The germline V and J ends were trimmed by 3 bases and 6 bases, with 14 bases remaining between them. Written as DNA, the CDR3 is TGTGCCAGCAGCCATATGGGGCGCTTGGCCGGGGAGCTGTTTTTT. This sequence encodes CASSHMGRLAGELFF.

The CDR3 DNA reads as TGTGCCAGCAGTTTCCGGGGACAGGTTGCTAACTATGGCTACACCTTC. This gives the protein CASSFRGQVANYGYTF. The chain joins TRBV27 to TRBJ1-2, with 8 bases that match TRBD1. Germline V gives CDR1 MNHEY, CDR2 SMNVEV (reference sequence). There are 16 residues in the CDR3. J gave up 0 bases and V 3 bases, and 6 bases lay outside the gene matches.

The V gene is TRBV27, the J gene TRBJ1-5; D is possibly TRBD1 (5 bases). With 5 bases removed from V and 5 bases from J, the gap between germline ends came to 16 bases. The CDR3 totals 15 residues. Germline values: CDR1 MNHEY, CDR2 SMNVEV (reference sequence). The CDR3 DNA follows: TGTGCCAGCAGTCCGTCTCTCAGGGTCTATCAGCCCCAGCATTTT. This translates into CASSPSLRVYQPQHF.

The chain has TRBV10-3 and TRBJ2-5, with unresolved D. The V and J ends lost 2 bases and 5 bases respectively, with 12 bases between them. The V gene's germline CDR1 is ENHRY and CDR2 SYGVKD. This CDR3 has 14 residues. The chain's CDR3 is CAISEGLPKETQYF. For the CDR3, the DNA is TGTGCCATCAGTGAGGGCCTCCCAAAGGAGACCCAGTACTTC.

The gene calls are TRBV28 and TRBJ2-2; the D gene is possibly TRBD1 (6 bases). CDR1 MDHEN and CDR2 SYDVKM come from the germline V gene. CDR3 length: 14 residues. Trimming took off 2 bases at V and 9 bases at J, with 13 bases between the two ends. For the CDR3, the DNA is TGTGCCAGCAGTTTAGTACAGGGAAATAGGGAGCTGTTTTTT. Protein sequence: CASSLVQGNRELFF.

On this clone: At one of its ends the junction is not consistent with the germline gene, which may arise from a read error. V usage is TRBV7-7 and J usage is TRBJ1-6; a possible D gene is TRBD1 (6 bases). Germline loops: CDR1 SSHAT, CDR2 FNYEAQ (reference sequence). This CDR3 is built from 15 residues. The CDR3 nucleotides are TGTGCTAGCAGCTTAGGAACAGGGACGGATTCACCCCTCCACTTT. It codes for CASSLGTGTDSPLHF. Variable domain in full (rest from reference TRBV7-7 and TRBJ1-6): GAGVSQSPRYKVTKRGQDVTLRCDPISSHATLYWYQQALGQGPEFLTYFNYEAQPDKSGLPSDRFSAERPEGSISTLTIQRTEQRDSAMYRCASSLGTGTDSPLHFGNGTRLTVT.

This chain connects TRBV6-1 to TRBJ1-5, with TRBD1 as a possible D gene (5 bases). The CDR3 loop spans 16 amino acids. The germline V gene has CDR1 MNHNS and CDR2 SASEGT. Between the trimmed V and J ends, which lost 1 base and 1 base, there was a span of 11 bases. The DNA for the CDR3 is TGTGCCAGCAGTGAAGGACAGACCCGGAGCAATCAGCCCCAGCATTTT. Translation gives CASSEGQTRSNQPQHF.

The genes are TRBV6-5 and TRBJ1-2; 9 bases are a match to TRBD1. Germline values: CDR1 MNHEY, CDR2 SVGAGI. The CDR3 has 14 residues. V trimming: 2 bases; J trimming: 4 bases; junction bases outside the gene matches: 2. The CDR3 coding sequence is TGTGCCAGCAGTTACGGGACAGGGATCTATGGCTACACCTTC. It encodes CASSYGTGIYGYTF.

V is TRBV6-1 and J is TRBJ1-5, with 9 nucleotides matching TRBD1. The V gene end was trimmed by 3 bases and the J gene end by 5 bases; junction bases not matched to a gene: 5. There are 15 residues in the CDR3. Germline-derived CDR1 and CDR2 are MNHNS and SASEGT. The CDR3 DNA reads as TGTGCCAGCAGTGATCCGGGACAGGGCCATCAGCCCCAGCATTTT. Amino acids: CASSDPGQGHQPQHF.

V gene TRBV5-6 combines with J gene TRBJ2-1, with TRBD1 identical over 8 bases. CDR3 length: 15 residues. The V gene end was trimmed by 4 bases and the J gene end by 9 bases; junction bases not matched to a gene: 12. The germline V gene has CDR1 SGHDT and CDR2 YYEEEE. CDR3 sequence (DNA): TGTGCCAGCAGCCAGGACAGGGAGAGGATGGGTGAGCAGTTCTTC. It encodes CASSQDRERMGEQFF.

The V call is TRBV5-1, the J call TRBJ1-2; a possible D gene is TRBD1 (5 bases). The V gene lost 0 bases and the J gene lost 3 bases, with 21 bases spanning the gap. The CDR3 extends over 18 amino acids. CDR1 SGHRS and CDR2 YFSETQ come from the germline V gene. The CDR3 bases are TGCGCCAGCAGCTTGGGTAGGTTACCAGGGAGGACGGACTATGGCTACACCTTC. Protein sequence: CASSLGRLPGRTDYGYTF.

With respect to this clone: At one of its ends the junction is not consistent with the germline gene, which may arise from a read error. This sequence joins TRBV4-1 and TRBJ2-3; D unclear. CDR3 length equals 13 residues. The V gene's germline CDR1 is MGHRA and CDR2 YSYEKL. The CDR3 protein is CASGQLITDTQYF. CDR3 DNA: TGCGCCAGCGGCCAGCTAATCACAGATACGCAGTATTTT.

V and J are TRBV5-1 and TRBJ2-7, with TRBD1 matching 8 bases. From germline, CDR1 is SGHRS and CDR2 YFSETQ. The CDR3 is made up of 14 amino acids. V shed 4 bases and J 2 bases; nucleotides not matched to a gene: 5. The CDR3 coding sequence is TGCGCCAGCAGCAGGGGACAGGCCACCTACGAGCAGTACTTC. Its translation is CASSRGQATYEQYF.

This chain joins TRBV6-1 and TRBJ1-2, with D possibly matching TRBD1 (5 bases). The V gene lost 5 bases and the J gene lost 1 base, with 11 bases spanning the gap. The CDR3 has 14 amino acids. Germline loops: CDR1 MNHNS, CDR2 SASEGT. This CDR3 reads CASSPRADNYGYTF. The CDR3 bases are TGTGCCAGCAGTCCCAGGGCCGATAACTATGGCTACACCTTC.

The J gene is TRBJ1-5, the V gene TRBV10-3; 8 positions match TRBD1. The CDR3 sequence is 14 residues long. The V segment lost 4 bases and the J segment 8 bases; nucleotides outside the gene matches: 7. Germline V gene lookup returns CDR1 ENHRY and CDR2 SYGVKD. The CDR3 nucleotides read TGTGCCATCAGTGTCCACGCACAGGGGGAGCCCCAGCATTTT. Translation: CAISVHAQGEPQHF.

This chain connects TRBV2 to TRBJ2-2; 7 nucleotides match TRBD2. V was clipped by 3 bases and J by 7 bases; unmatched bases: 5. The germline CDR1 and CDR2 sequences are SNHLY and FYNNEI. The CDR3 is made up of 14 amino acids. CDR3 residues: CASSEGGGNGELFF. Written as DNA, the CDR3 is TGTGCCAGCAGTGAGGGGGGAGGGAACGGGGAGCTGTTTTTT.

The genes are TRBV5-6 and TRBJ2-7, with D maybe TRBD1 (6 bases). Germline-derived CDR1 and CDR2 are SGHDT and YYEEEE. CDR3 length: 15 amino acids. Trimming shortened V by 0 bases and J by 9 bases, and 19 bases separated the two germline ends. CDR3 in DNA: TGTGCCAGCAGCTTGGTAGGACAGAGTGCGGTCGGGCAGTACTTC. Protein product: CASSLVGQSAVGQYF.

The chain recombines TRBV27 with TRBJ2-3; TRBD2 matches at 9 bases. V dropped 3 bases and J dropped 1; count of bases not matched to a gene: 5. CDR1 and CDR2 (germline): MNHEY, SMNVEV (reference sequence). The CDR3 covers 16 residues. CDR3 in DNA: TGTGCCAGCAGTTTCGCGGGGGGGCCGGGCACAGATACGCAGTATTTT. It codes for CASSFAGGPGTDTQYF.

The chain couples TRBV5-6 to TRBJ1-1; no definite D call. V shed 4 bases and J shed 5 bases, with 12 bases lying between them. The CDR3 is 13 residues long. The germline gives CDR1 SGHDT, CDR2 YYEEEE. This chain's CDR3 is CASSREYTTEAFF. The CDR3, as DNA: TGTGCCAGCAGCAGGGAGTACACGACTGAAGCTTTCTTT. The full variable domain, its missing parts supplied by reference TRBV5-6 and TRBJ1-1, is DAGVTQSPTHLIKTRGQQVTLRCSPKSGHDTVSWYQQALGQGPQFIFQYYEEEERQRGNFPDRFSGHQFPNYSSELNVNALLLGDSALYLCASSREYTTEAFFGQGTRLTVV.

Regarding this clone: Without the conserved terminal phenylalanine or tryptophan, this CDR3 likely stems from a read error. The DNA is left out, because the CDR3 cannot be placed on it with certainty; the CDR3 is given as TCRdb lists it. The chain recombines TRBV12-1 with TRBJ2-7; the table's D call, TRBD2, was not checked against the DNA. TRBV12-1 is shown as a pseudogene. The CDR3 has 11 amino acids, counting both end residues. CDR3 region: CASSRPEGEGL.

This chain uses TRBV7-2 with TRBJ2-7; D is unclear. The CDR3 runs 12 residues. V dropped 4 bases and J dropped 6 bases, with 10 bases sitting between them. In germline, CDR1 is SGHTA, CDR2 FQGNSA. The CDR3 DNA follows: TGTGCCAGCAGCTCATCTAGAGCCGAGCAGTACTTC. Its translation is CASSSSRAEQYF.

The J gene is TRBJ2-5, the V gene TRBV25-1; 8 bases agree with TRBD1. The CDR3 extends over 16 amino acids. The germline gives CDR1 MGHDK, CDR2 SYGVNS. V dropped 3 bases and J dropped 2; count of bases not matched to a gene: 8. CDR3 sequence: CASSDVGTGTQETQYF. The CDR3 bases are TGTGCCAGCAGTGATGTCGGGACAGGAACACAAGAGACCCAGTACTTC. Full variable domain (outside the CDR3, taken from reference TRBV25-1 and TRBJ2-5): EADIYQTPRYLVIGTGKKITLECSQTMGHDKMYWYQQDPGMELHLIHYSYGVNSTEKGDLSSESTVSRIRTEHFPLTLESARPSHTSQYLCASSDVGTGTQETQYFGPGTRLLVL.

This clone was seen a handful of times. This chain joins TRBV7-6 and TRBJ2-3, with 8 bases aligning to TRBD2. The CDR3 covers 16 residues. The junction had 5 bases not matched to a gene; V was cut back by 1 base and J by 2 bases. Germline CDR1 reads SGHVS; CDR2 reads FNYEAQ. The CDR3 DNA sequence: TGTGCCAGCAGCTTAGGGACGGGAGGGCTCACAGATACGCAGTATTTT. As protein: CASSLGTGGLTDTQYF.

The chain joins TRBV5-1 to TRBJ2-2, with D possibly TRBD2 on 5 matching bases. The V and J ends lost 4 bases and 6 bases respectively, with 22 bases between them. Germline V gene data show CDR1 as SGHRS and CDR2 as YFSETQ. The CDR3 has 17 amino acids. DNA for the CDR3: TGCGCCAGCAGCCAAATCCTCGGGGTAGCGTCCCCCGGGGAGCTGTTTTTT. Protein sequence: CASSQILGVASPGELFF.

This clone turned up a few times. The CDR3 spells CASSTGGYGYTF. DNA of the CDR3: TGTGCCAGTAGTACAGGGGGCTATGGCTACACCTTC. This chain connects TRBV19 to TRBJ1-2, with 7 bases matching TRBD1. The germline V gene encodes CDR1 LNHDA and CDR2 SQIVND (reference sequence). Trimming took 4 bases from V and 4 from J; bases not matched to a gene: 0. The CDR3 is 12 amino acids.

The gene calls are TRBV28 and TRBJ1-2; TRBD1 aligns across 7 bases. The V segment lost 2 bases and the J segment 5 bases; nucleotides outside the gene matches: 8. In germline, CDR1 is MDHEN, CDR2 SYDVKM. CDR3 length equals 15 residues. Here the CDR3 reads CASSLPTGQKYGYTF. CDR3 DNA: TGTGCCAGCAGTTTACCCACGGGACAGAAATATGGCTACACCTTC.